This T cell receptor (beta chain) comes out of a study of T-cell reconstitution after alpha-beta-depleted transplantation in children. Only a few counts were recorded for this clonotype. For TCRbeta, the library was prepared with unique molecular identifiers. Each CDR3 protein gets one entry after TCRdb re-called the PCR reads with MiXCR. Of roughly 100,000 distinct CDR3 sequences listed, 4.5% to 7.5% are singletons. The CDR3 runs 13 residues. From germline, CDR1 is KGHDR and CDR2 SFDVKD. The J segment lost 2 bases and the V segment lost 10 bases, leaving 3 bases of the junction unmatched. J is TRBJ2-1 and V is TRBV24-1, with 8 bases identical to TRBD1. The TCR comes from a female patient between 2 and 15 years old who had a stem cell transplant for Fanconi anemia, so the T cells may come from the graft donor. This specimen was PBMCs, mostly from graft donor cells, taken 60 days after TCRalphabeta/CD19-depleted stem cell transplant. The CDR3 region is CATTTGAYNEQFF. CDR3 bases: TGTGCCACTACGACAGGGGCCTACAATGAGCAGTTCTTC.